These 17 T cell receptor beta chains were sequenced from one sample in a study of OX40 agonist ivuxolimab in advanced cancers. TCRdb's table, derived via immunoSEQ multiplex PCR, lists solely in-frame clones and lacks some. In the table there are approximately 70,000 clones, about 81% of which are singletons. The sample was CD4+ or CD8+ T cells sorted from blood, taken in a trial of the OX40 agonist ivuxolimab. These receptors came from an adult with an advanced solid tumor such as melanoma, head and neck, liver or kidney cancer.

In the case of this clone: One junction end disagrees with the germline gene, perhaps due to a read error. The chain recombines TRBV6-5 with TRBJ1-2; 7 bases line up with TRBD1. The CDR3 is 15 amino acids. CDR1 and CDR2 (germline): MNHEY, SVGAGI. The CDR3 nucleotides read TGTGCCAGCAGTGACTCAGGGGGGGGGAGCTATGGCTACACCTTC. Translation gives CASSDSGGGSYGYTF.

This clone was picked up a small number of times. J is TRBJ1-2 and V is TRBV28; D may be TRBD1 (6 bases). The CDR3 loop spans 12 amino acids. Trimming left V 2 bases short and J 10 bases short, with 11 bases between. Germline values: CDR1 MDHEN, CDR2 SYDVKM. DNA for the CDR3: TGTGCCAGCAGTTTAGGTACAGGGCACTACACCTTC. Translated: CASSLGTGHYTF.

A few counts support this clone. This chain connects TRBV29-1 to TRBJ1-2; TRBD1 might be the D (5 bases). Trimming stripped 2 bases from V and 3 bases from J, with 13 bases between. Germline CDR1 SQVTM, CDR2 ANQGSEA. CDR3 length: 14 residues. Here the CDR3 reads CSVESARDYYGYTF. CDR3 in DNA: TGCAGCGTTGAATCGGCCAGGGACTACTATGGCTACACCTTC.

The chain links TRBV28 to TRBJ1-2; D is unclear. V was cut by 6 bases and J by 4 bases, with 9 bases left in between. Germline lookup yields CDR1 MDHEN and CDR2 SYDVKM. The CDR3 extends over 12 amino acids. The CDR3 reads CASRDGLYGYTF. In DNA form, the CDR3 reads TGTGCCAGCAGAGACGGACTCTATGGCTACACCTTC.

The chain joins TRBV4-3 to TRBJ1-2, with 9 positions matching TRBD1. The germline V gene encodes CDR1 LGHNA and CDR2 YSLEER. The CDR3 spans 19 residues. J gave up 7 bases and V 1 base, and 19 bases lay outside the gene matches. The CDR3 reads CASSQGTWGDRVSSGGYTF. Here the CDR3 DNA reads TGCGCCAGCAGCCAAGGAACCTGGGGGGACAGGGTTTCTTCGGGTGGCTACACCTTC.

The CDR3 DNA follows: TGTGCCACCAGCAGACAAGGATACGGGACTAGCGGGATTCAAGAGACCCAGTACTTC. It yields the protein CATSRQGYGTSGIQETQYF. The rearrangement joins TRBV15 to TRBJ2-5; 13 bases match TRBD2. The CDR3 is made up of 19 amino acids. Per the germline V gene, CDR1 is LNHNV and CDR2 is YYDKDF (reference sequence). V dropped 2 bases and J dropped 2; count of bases not matched to a gene: 11.

The J gene is TRBJ2-7, the V gene TRBV18, with D perhaps TRBD2 (5 bases). Germline loops: CDR1 KGHSH, CDR2 LQKENI. The CDR3 is 14 amino acids. Trimming shortened V by 2 bases and J by 2 bases, and 10 bases separated the two germline ends. Here the CDR3 DNA reads TGTGCCAGCTCACCAAGCCGGGAAACCTACGAGCAGTACTTC. It yields the protein CASSPSRETYEQYF. Full variable domain (remainder filled in from reference TRBV18 and TRBJ2-7): NAGVMQNPRHLVRRRGQEARLRCSPMKGHSHVYWYRQLPEEGLKFMVYLQKENIIDESGMPKERFSAEFPKEGPSILRIQQVVRGDSAAYFCASSPSRETYEQYFGPGTRLTVT.

The chain recombines TRBV27 with TRBJ1-1, with a possible D match to TRBD1 (6 bases). V lost 6 bases and J 5 bases, leaving 16 bases between the germline ends. The V gene's germline CDR1 is MNHEY and CDR2 SMNVEV (reference sequence). The CDR3 has 14 residues. The CDR3 reads CASREIGTLTEAFF. The CDR3 DNA follows: TGTGCCAGCAGGGAGATAGGGACATTGACTGAAGCTTTCTTT.

V and J are TRBV6-5 and TRBJ1-1; D is perhaps TRBD1 (6 bases). Trimming pared 6 bases from V and 6 bases from J, leaving 14 bases between. Germline V gene sequence: CDR1 MNHEY, CDR2 SVGAGI. This CDR3 region has 13 residues. CDR3 coding DNA: TGTGCCAGCAGACCCGGACAGTGGGCTGAAGCTTTCTTT. It specifies CASRPGQWAEAFF.

V gene TRBV7-8 combines with J gene TRBJ2-7; D is undetermined. The CDR3 totals 15 residues. Looked up from germline, CDR1 is SGHVS and CDR2 is FQNEAQ. V was pared by 1 base and J by 2 bases, with 12 bases between. The CDR3 sequence: CASSLGVGAPYEQYF. In DNA form, the CDR3 reads TGTGCCAGCAGCTTAGGTGTTGGCGCCCCCTACGAGCAGTACTTC.

The V call is TRBV27, the J call TRBJ1-5; D is undetermined. The germline V gene encodes CDR1 MNHEY and CDR2 SMNVEV (reference sequence). The CDR3 runs 13 residues. Between the trimmed V and J ends, which lost 5 bases and 9 bases, there was a span of 14 bases. CDR3 loop: CASSADRLRPQHF. CDR3 sequence (DNA): TGTGCCAGCAGTGCCGACCGCCTACGGCCCCAGCATTTT.

This clone was seen just once. This sequence joins TRBV6-5 and TRBJ2-1; D possibly corresponds to TRBD1 (6 bases). V was trimmed by 10 bases and J by 9 bases, leaving 19 bases between them. Germline loops: CDR1 MNHEY, CDR2 SVGAGI. The CDR3 is made up of 13 amino acids. The CDR3 sequence is CATLGFRGGEQFF. The CDR3 DNA sequence: TGTGCCACACTAGGATTCCGAGGGGGTGAGCAGTTCTTC.

J is TRBJ1-4 and V is TRBV5-4; TRBD1 matches 7 bases. Per the germline V gene, CDR1 is SGHNT and CDR2 is YYREEE (reference sequence). The junction had 7 bases not matched to a gene; V was cut back by 4 bases and J by 10 bases. The CDR3 loop spans 13 amino acids. The CDR3 is CASSPGTEGKLFF. The CDR3 nucleotides are TGTGCCAGCAGCCCTGGGACAGAGGGAAAACTGTTTTTT.

The chain couples TRBV13 to TRBJ2-6; D remains unclear. Germline values: CDR1 PRHDT, CDR2 FYEKMQ (reference sequence). V was trimmed by 0 bases and J by 1 base, leaving 10 bases between them. There are 17 residues in the CDR3. DNA for the CDR3: TGTGCCAGCAGCTTAGGAAAAGGGATGTCTGGGGCCAACGTCCTGACTTTC. Its protein is CASSLGKGMSGANVLTF.

The V and J genes are TRBV5-4 and TRBJ2-5; 13 nucleotides align to TRBD2. Germline assignment: CDR1 SGHNT and CDR2 YYREEE (reference sequence). The CDR3 covers 16 residues. J gave up 5 bases and V 3 bases, and 7 bases lay outside the gene matches. This chain's CDR3 is CASSSTSGRGPETQYF. The CDR3 DNA follows: TGTGCCAGCAGCTCAACTAGCGGGAGGGGTCCGGAGACCCAGTACTTC.

The chain joins TRBV7-2 to TRBJ2-7; weak D call: TRBD2 (7 bases). CDR1 is SGHTA, CDR2 FQGNSA, per germline. The CDR3 is 15 amino acids. V was cut by 5 bases and J by 3 bases, with 17 bases left in between. CDR3 DNA sequence: TGTGCCAGCAGCATAAGAGCGGGACAAGTCTACGAGCAGTACTTC. As protein: CASSIRAGQVYEQYF.

This clone was seen a handful of times. The chain is built from TRBV7-9 and TRBJ1-1; the D gene is possibly TRBD1 (5 bases). Germline assignment: CDR1 SEHNR and CDR2 FQNEAQ (reference sequence). V was cut by 5 bases and J by 1 base, with 11 bases left in between. This CDR3 is built from 14 residues. In DNA form, the CDR3 reads TGTGCCAGCAGCCGGGGCATTAGGAACACTGAAGCTTTCTTT. Amino acid sequence: CASSRGIRNTEAFF.